These 7 T cell receptor beta chains came from one sample sequenced in a study of identical twins. TCRdb itself ran the 5' RACE reads through MiXCR, one entry per CDR3 protein. The data show approximately 670,000 distinct CDR3 sequences, with roughly 6% seen just once and under 2% held by the top ten. Sequencing used naive T cells sorted from blood. The source is a man between 18 and 29 years old in good health.

This clonotype has a handful of counts. The chain couples TRBV12-3 or TRBV12-4 to TRBJ2-1; D tentatively reads TRBD1 or TRBD2 (5 bases each). Trimming stripped 3 bases from V and 10 bases from J, with 10 bases between. This CDR3 comprises 12 residues. The CDR3 is CASSFKGREQFF. CDR3 DNA: TGTGCCAGCAGTTTTAAGGGACGAGAGCAGTTCTTC.

The V call is TRBV10-3, the J call TRBJ2-1; TRBD2 matches 13 bases. CDR3 length equals 14 residues. The V and J ends lost 4 bases and 7 bases, in that order; junction bases with no gene match: 1. Germline V lookup: CDR1 ENHRY, CDR2 SYGVKD. CDR3 coding DNA: TGTGCCATCAGTGGGACTAGCGGGAGTAATGAGCAGTTCTTC. Its translation: CAISGTSGSNEQFF.

This clonotype showed up just a few times. V gene TRBV28 combines with J gene TRBJ2-7, with 9 positions matching TRBD2. The CDR3 has 14 amino acids. Germline lookup yields CDR1 MDHEN and CDR2 SYDVKM. Trimming cost V 6 bases and J 6 bases; bases outside gene matches: 9. The CDR3 protein is CASSRLAGAIEQYF. The CDR3 nucleotides are TGTGCCAGCAGCCGATTAGCGGGAGCGATCGAGCAGTACTTC. Full variable domain (remainder filled in from reference TRBV28 and TRBJ2-7): DVKVTQSSRYLVKRTGEKVFLECVQDMDHENMFWYRQDPGLGLRLIYFSYDVKMKEKGDIPEGYSVSREKKERFSLILESASTNQTSMYLCASSRLAGAIEQYFGPGTRLTVT.

This clonotype was recorded at least ten times. The chain employs TRBV9 and TRBJ2-7, with D tentatively TRBD1 (5 bases). Trimming took 7 bases from V and 3 from J, leaving 17 bases between them. This CDR3 comprises 14 residues. CDR1 and CDR2 from the germline V gene are SGDLS and YYNGEE. The CDR3 DNA reads as TGTGCCAGCCAGAAGGGGCTAGGGGACTACGAGCAGTACTTC. Translation: CASQKGLGDYEQYF.

This clonotype has a handful of counts. The genes are TRBV5-1 and TRBJ2-1, with D possibly being TRBD1 or TRBD2 (5 bases each). V lost 0 bases and J 8 bases, leaving 24 bases between the germline ends. This CDR3 has 18 residues. The germline gives CDR1 SGHRS, CDR2 YFSETQ. This chain's CDR3 is CASSLAPPGPQLGYEQFF. The CDR3 DNA is TGCGCCAGCAGCTTGGCCCCCCCGGGACCCCAACTCGGGTATGAGCAGTTCTTC.

This sequence joins TRBV5-1 and TRBJ2-3; D unclear. Germline values: CDR1 SGHRS, CDR2 YFSETQ. V was shortened by 1 base and J by 1 base, with 7 bases between the two germline ends. The CDR3 totals 14 residues. The chain's CDR3 is CASSLITGTDTQYF. DNA of the CDR3: TGCGCCAGCAGCTTGATCACAGGCACAGATACGCAGTATTTT. The full variable domain, in which reference TRBV5-1 and TRBJ2-3 provide the parts outside the CDR3, is KAGVTQTPRYLIKTRGQQVTLSCSPISGHRSVSWYQQTPGQGLQFLFEYFSETQRNKGNFPGRFSGRQFSNSRSEMNVSTLELGDSALYLCASSLITGTDTQYFGPGTRLTVL.

The V and J genes are TRBV7-9 and TRBJ2-1, with 9 bases that match TRBD2. The CDR3 spans 16 residues. The germline V gene has CDR1 SEHNR and CDR2 FQNEAQ (reference sequence). V shed 5 bases and J 9 bases; nucleotides not matched to a gene: 14. The CDR3 reads CASSRQREVQPGEQFF. The CDR3 DNA sequence: TGTGCCAGCAGCCGACAGCGGGAGGTCCAGCCCGGTGAGCAGTTCTTC. Complete variable domain (other parts from reference TRBV7-9 and TRBJ2-1): DTGVSQNPRHKITKRGQNVTFRCDPISEHNRLYWYRQTLGQGPEFLTYFQNEAQLEKSRLLSDRFSAERPKGSFSTLEIQRTEQGDSAMYLCASSRQREVQPGEQFFGPGTRLTVL.